This T cell receptor beta chain was captured in a study of beta chain features in type 1 diabetes (dated by TCRdb to 2017 to 2018). Study-wide context: Mean age, gender distribution, total cell number and subset yield did not differ between patients and healthy donors. In the study, recently diagnosed type 1 diabetes patients and matched healthy donors were compared on the TCRB repertoires of their sorted circulating CD4+ T cell subsets. Naive and central memory subsets were obtained from all 28 donors, but regulatory and stem cell-like memory subsets were isolated from only 8 patients and roughly eight healthy donors. A total of 90 million to 140 million sorted cells were examined across all samples, and RNA yield correlated strongly with the number of cells per subset.

Each donor gave one peripheral blood draw, averaging approximately 0.11 L, which was collected into heparinised tubes. Naive, central memory, regulatory and stem cell-like memory CD4+ T cells were sorted on a BD FACSAria II using a panel including CD45RO, CCR7, CD25, CD127, CD95 and CD27. Purity was above 95% for every sorted population. PBMCs were isolated right away by Lymphoprep density gradient centrifugation and were stained directly, without culture. To minimize batch effects, samples were stained and sorted in pairs, one healthy donor with one patient per experiment. All of the isolated RNA was reverse transcribed with the High Capacity cDNA Reverse Transcription Kit, so expressed TCRB transcripts were sequenced. Deep immunoSEQ sequencing was applied to naive, central memory and regulatory T cell samples, giving an average of about 3.7 million total reads per sample. Sorted cells were lysed in RLT buffer and RNA was extracted with DNase-treated RNeasy Micro or Mini kits, depending on cell number. Each cell subset was processed on its own to prevent cross-contamination, while patient and healthy donor samples were processed together. Using the immunoSEQ multiplex PCR, TCRB sequences were amplified from cDNA into 87-bp fragments spanning the CDR3 region. Amplicons were sequenced on the Illumina HiSeq platform. Per the authors' processing: Synthetic template baselines were used to correct PCR bias computationally, reads within Hamming distance 2 were collapsed together, and singletons that could not be merged were discarded. Reads were aligned against IMGT to assign V, D and J genes, CDR3 length and insertions or deletions at six rearrangement sites. Within each subset, clonotype counts were normalized to sorted cell number, and only after that were true diversity and Gini coefficients computed with the tcR R package. Repertoire sharing was quantified using the overlap coefficient calculated on TCRB nucleotide sequences. As a proxy for the pre-selection repertoire, out-of-frame TCRB sequences from naive cells were analyzed. Sourced from immuneACCESS, this table was stored by TCRdb with only in-frame sequences that have V and J called. A share of the clones is absent; for the studies checked, an unresolved V gene accounts for under half, and the remainder has no known explanation. V, J and clone size reflect that table, while D and trimming were determined from the DNA. The sample table lists nearly 700,000 clones, 13% of them with a count of one. 0.022% of the sample is in the top ten clones.

Study-wide findings and limitations: Naive, central memory and regulatory TCRB repertoires appeared more similar among patients than among healthy donors. Shorter templates might be favored by PCR, yet because patient and control samples were amplified and corrected together, any such skew would affect both groups equally. Because small numbers of individuals were included in the HLA sub-analyses, any influence of HLA type on TCRB rearrangement was left unresolved. Because cDNA was sequenced instead of genomic DNA, activated cells with high expression could be over-represented, although the groups did not differ in activation or CD3 levels. Fewer insertions and more nucleotide deletions at VDJ recombination sites were observed in patients with type 1 diabetes, implying thymic rearrangement abnormalities. Type 1 diabetes patients showed a moderate but significant shortening of TCRB CDR3 length in all four CD4+ subsets.

This clone was found a few times. The clone's antigen remains unknown. Base qualities are not recorded, but no much larger clone differs from it by a single base. The CDR3 numbers 16 residues from cysteine through phenylalanine. Kept here is only the CDR3 DNA, which spans 48 bases and is read in frame from base 1. The germline V gene provides CDR1 SGHDT and CDR2 YYEEEE. V loses 4 bases of germline sequence and J loses 0 bases, and the interval between the two ends is 14 bases. The clonotype was recovered from a man younger than 30 with type 1 diabetes. The sample taken for sequencing was naive CD4+ T cells from blood. This specimen's cell subset or site label, interpreted: true naive CD4+ T cells. The sequence links TRBV5-6 to TRBJ2-1, with a tentative D gene TRBD2 over 6 matching bases. The nucleotides read TGTGCCAGCAGCCGGAGGGACGGCTACTCCTACAATGAGCAGTTCTTC. Its protein reads: CASSRRDGYSYNEQFF. Supplemented by the reference TRBV5-6 and TRBJ2-1 proteins around the CDR3, the complete variable domain is DAGVTQSPTHLIKTRGQQVTLRCSPKSGHDTVSWYQQALGQGPQFIFQYYEEEERQRGNFPDRFSGHQFPNYSSELNVNALLLGDSALYLCASSRRDGYSYNEQFFGPGTRLTVL.